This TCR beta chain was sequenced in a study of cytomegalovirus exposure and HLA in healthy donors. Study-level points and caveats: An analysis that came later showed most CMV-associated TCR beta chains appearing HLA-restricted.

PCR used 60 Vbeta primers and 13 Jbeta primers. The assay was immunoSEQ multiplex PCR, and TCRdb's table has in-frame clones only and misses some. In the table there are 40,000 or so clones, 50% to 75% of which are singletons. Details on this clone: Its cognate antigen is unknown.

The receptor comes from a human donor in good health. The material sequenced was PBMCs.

The CDR3 region is CSGSDRGPTDTQYF. CDR3 bases: TGCAGCGGATCGGACAGGGGACCCACAGATACGCAGTATTTT. The chain is built from TRBV29-1 and TRBJ2-3; TRBD1 matches at 9 bases. CDR1 is SQVTM, CDR2 ANQGSEA, per germline. Trimming cost V 7 bases and J 2 bases; bases outside gene matches: 7. The CDR3 extends over 14 amino acids.